This paragraph reports one TCR beta chain. Its antigen remains unidentified. Other DNA sequences from this sample encode an identical CDR3 as well. The assay was immunoSEQ multiplex PCR, and TCRdb's table has in-frame clones only and misses some. The sample has around 2,000,000 clones, under 95% seen once. The record originates from a study of shared clonotypes between healthy human individuals. Whole-study context: The study enrolled a couple of women and three men aged 18 to 49. Points from the study as a whole: In general, naive subsets displayed greater estimated richness than memory subsets did. Large sequencing depth failed to make sorted-subset sequencing complete, rarefaction showed. Sequencing depth was predicted to influence how clonotypes are shared among donors.

Positively selected for CCR7, the CD45RO-negative cells used as naive CD8 cells excluded terminally differentiated effector memory CD45RA+ cells. Sequencing used naive CD8+ T cells from PBMCs. The TCR comes from a man aged 18 to 35 in good health. Some clones in this sample may be carry-over from other donors' samples.

This chain's CDR3 is CASSLVGNYGYTF. The DNA of the CDR3 is TGTGCCAGCAGCTTAGTAGGGAACTATGGCTACACCTTC. The chain recombines TRBV11-2 with TRBJ1-2; no reliable D call. Per germline, CDR1 SGHAT and CDR2 FQNNGV. This CDR3 is 13 amino acids long. The V and J ends lost 1 base and 2 bases respectively, with 5 bases between them.